Following are 5 T cell receptor beta chains from one sample sequenced in a study of a mutant IDH1 vaccine in newly diagnosed glioma. Some clones are missing from TCRdb's copy, which holds only in-frame ones; the method was immunoSEQ multiplex PCR. The sample has about 28,000 clones; 82% are singletons. Their cognate antigens are unknown. Time point reported: week 23, last vaccination. Each dose delivered 300 ug of mutant IDH1 20-mer peptide subcutaneously with imiquimod. Specimen: PBMCs, collected from a glioma patient whose treatment included an IDH1 peptide vaccine. The receptors shown here come from a woman in her thirties with glioma.

V usage is TRBV10-3 and J usage is TRBJ2-2; 11 nucleotides agree with TRBD2. V shed 0 bases, J shed 2 bases, and the junction held 5 bases outside the gene matches. The CDR3 runs to 18 residues. In germline, CDR1 is ENHRY, CDR2 SYGVKD. The CDR3 reads CAISESFGLAGNTGELFF. The CDR3 coding sequence is TGTGCCATCAGTGAGTCTTTTGGACTAGCGGGTAACACCGGGGAGCTGTTTTTT.

Comment on this clone: Relative to the germline gene, one junction end is altered; a read error may explain this. The V and J genes are TRBV6-1 and TRBJ2-7; 8 bases fit TRBD1. CDR3 length: 15 amino acids. The germline gives CDR1 MNHNS, CDR2 SASEGT. CDR3 nucleotide sequence: TGTGCCAGCAATGAAGAAGGGCAGGGGGCGGGCGAGCAGTACTTC. It is translated as CASNEEGQGAGEQYF.

This clone occurred a few times. The chain recombines TRBV2 with TRBJ2-2; D gene uncertain. The length of the CDR3 is 13 residues. The V gene lost 6 bases and the J gene lost 1 base, with 6 bases spanning the gap. Germline V gene data show CDR1 as SNHLY and CDR2 as FYNNEI. For the CDR3, the DNA is TGTGCCAGCAGCAGGAGGAACACCGGGGAGCTGTTTTTT. It yields the protein CASSRRNTGELFF.

This chain uses TRBV5-6 with TRBJ2-3; D is unclear. The V gene lost 2 bases and the J gene lost 3 bases, with 4 bases spanning the gap. The CDR3 sequence is 12 residues long. The germline V gene has CDR1 SGHDT and CDR2 YYEEEE. CDR3 sequence (DNA): TGTGCCAGCAGCTTTGGGACAGATACGCAGTATTTT. Translated: CASSFGTDTQYF. The full variable domain, completed using reference TRBV5-6 and TRBJ2-3, is DAGVTQSPTHLIKTRGQQVTLRCSPKSGHDTVSWYQQALGQGPQFIFQYYEEEERQRGNFPDRFSGHQFPNYSSELNVNALLLGDSALYLCASSFGTDTQYFGPGTRLTVL.

The V gene is TRBV7-8, the J gene TRBJ1-3; maybe TRBD1 (6 bases). Trimming removed 3 bases at V and 4 bases at J, with 16 bases between. Germline V lookup: CDR1 SGHVS, CDR2 FQNEAQ. The CDR3 has 16 amino acids. CDR3 nucleotide sequence: TGTGCCAGCAGCTTCCTCGCCGGGGGGCCCGGAAACACCATATATTTT. It is translated as CASSFLAGGPGNTIYF.